One and the same sample provided the 20 T cell receptor beta chains below, sequenced in a study of blood T cell repertoires in COVID-19. TCRdb's copy holds only in-frame clones and misses some; the assay was immunoSEQ multiplex PCR. The profile shows hundreds of thousands of clones, roughly 90% of them singletons. Sequencing was done on a sample of peripheral blood. Source of these receptors: a woman aged 70-85 years with COVID-19, enrolled during active disease.

The chain recombines TRBV7-9 with TRBJ2-3; 10 positions match TRBD2. The germline V gene encodes CDR1 SEHNR and CDR2 FQNEAQ (reference sequence). V trimming: 4 bases; J trimming: 0 bases; junction bases outside the gene matches: 4. The CDR3 spans 16 residues. CDR3 nucleotide sequence: TGTGCCAGCAGCTCCCAGCGGGGGGGAAGCACAGATACGCAGTATTTT. As protein: CASSSQRGGSTDTQYF.

The chain combines TRBV12-3 or TRBV12-4 with TRBJ2-7; 11 bases are shared with TRBD2. The CDR3 is 13 residues long. V lost 9 bases to trimming and J lost 4 bases; unmatched junction nucleotides: 5. In DNA form, the CDR3 reads TGTGCCAGTAAGACTAGCGGGACGTACGAGCAGTACTTC. This gives the protein CASKTSGTYEQYF.

The chain combines TRBV30 with TRBJ2-7; D perhaps matches TRBD1 (5 bases). The CDR3 sequence is 14 residues long. V shed 4 bases and J shed 2 bases, with 15 bases lying between them. Germline values: CDR1 GTSNPN, CDR2 SVGIG (reference sequence). Here the CDR3 DNA reads TGTGCCTGGAACGGCCAGGGCGGCCCCTACGAGCAGTACTTC. Amino acid sequence: CAWNGQGGPYEQYF.

The CDR3 nucleotides are TGTGCCAGCAGCTTAGTGGGGCGCGGTGATGAAAAACTGTTTTTT. This sequence encodes CASSLVGRGDEKLFF. J is TRBJ1-4 and V is TRBV7-2; D might be TRBD1 (5 bases). CDR1 and CDR2 (germline): SGHTA, FQGNSA. The CDR3 has 15 amino acids. The germline V and J ends were trimmed by 1 base and 6 bases, with 12 bases remaining between them.

There are a few counts of this clone. The chain links TRBV14 to TRBJ1-3, with 7 bases fitting TRBD1. The CDR3 covers 16 residues. Germline CDR1 is SGHDN and CDR2 is FVKESK. V lost 5 bases and J lost 0; bases outside the gene matches: 7. This CDR3 reads CASSLGTESSGNTIYF. CDR3 nucleotide sequence: TGTGCCAGCAGCTTAGGGACAGAGAGCTCTGGAAACACCATATATTTT. The variable domain in full, completed from reference TRBV14 and TRBJ1-3, reads EAGVTQFPSHSVIEKGQTVTLRCDPISGHDNLYWYRRVMGKEIKFLLHFVKESKQDESGMPNNRFLAERTGGTYSTLKVQPAELEDSGVYFCASSLGTESSGNTIYFGEGSWLTVV.

V usage is TRBV7-2 and J usage is TRBJ2-3; TRBD2 matches 7 bases. The germline V gene encodes CDR1 SGHTA and CDR2 FQGNSA. V lost 8 bases to trimming and J lost 8 bases; unmatched junction nucleotides: 13. This CDR3 comprises 14 residues. In DNA form, the CDR3 reads TGTGCCAGCCTACGGTGGGGGGGTGTTGGTACGCAGTATTTT. Protein product: CASLRWGGVGTQYF.

In its sample, this clone was seen once. The rearrangement joins TRBV6-5 to TRBJ2-5, with D hard to call. Trimming removed 6 bases at V and 5 bases at J, with 13 bases between. The germline CDR1 and CDR2 sequences are MNHEY and SVGAGI. The CDR3 totals 13 residues. CDR3 region: CASSPRRIETQYF. The CDR3 nucleotides are TGTGCCAGCAGCCCCCGGCGGATCGAGACCCAGTACTTC.

The genes are TRBV12-2 and TRBJ2-5; the table names TRBD1, a call not compared with the DNA. TRBV12-2 is tagged as a pseudogene. This CDR3 has 14 amino acids. The CDR3 here is CASRLQGDEETQYF. DNA of the CDR3: TGTGCAAGTCGCTTACAGGGGGACGAAGAGACCCAGTACTTC.

In this sample, this clone turned up once. The chain recombines TRBV2 with TRBJ1-1, with a possible D match to TRBD1 (6 bases). With 10 bases removed from V and 0 bases from J, the gap between germline ends came to 18 bases. CDR1 is SNHLY and CDR2 is FYNNEI in the germline V gene. The CDR3 has 15 amino acids. CDR3 residues: CAIHKTGYLNTEAFF. The CDR3 coding sequence is TGTGCCATCCATAAGACAGGTTACCTGAACACTGAAGCTTTCTTT.

The chain joins TRBV9 to TRBJ1-2; D ambiguous. The CDR3 length is 17 residues. Germline-derived CDR1 and CDR2 are SGDLS and YYNGEE. V was pared by 0 bases and J by 0 bases, with 15 bases between. CDR3 in DNA: TGTGCCAGCAGCGTAGAACAGATCGTCCGCCCTAACTATGGCTACACCTTC. It codes for CASSVEQIVRPNYGYTF.

The chain is built from TRBV12-3 or TRBV12-4 and TRBJ2-7, with D possibly TRBD2 on 5 matching bases. The V and J ends lost 5 bases and 2 bases respectively, with 7 bases between them. The CDR3 contains 12 residues. For the CDR3, the DNA is TGTGCCAGCAGTCCCGGGGCCTACGAGCAGTACTTC. Translating it yields CASSPGAYEQYF.

The chain uses TRBV27 and TRBJ1-1; D remains unclear. Trimming shortened V by 7 bases and J by 4 bases, and 13 bases separated the two germline ends. The CDR3 sequence is 13 residues long. Germline assignment: CDR1 MNHEY and CDR2 SMNVEV (reference sequence). For the CDR3, the DNA is TGTGCCAGCATTGGGGAGGGAGCCACTGAAGCTTTCTTT. Protein: CASIGEGATEAFF.

This clone was counted a few times. The V gene is TRBV7-2, the J gene TRBJ2-7; 12 positions match TRBD1. The CDR3 spans 13 residues. Germline V gene data show CDR1 as SGHTA and CDR2 as FQGNSA. With 7 bases clipped from V and 7 bases from J, the junction kept 5 bases outside the gene matches. The CDR3 region has the DNA TGTGCCAGCACACCGGGACAGGGGGCTGAGCAGTACTTC. This encodes CASTPGQGAEQYF. The full variable domain, rest sourced from reference TRBV7-2 and TRBJ2-7, is GAGVSQSPSNKVTEKGKDVELRCDPISGHTALYWYRQSLGQGLEFLIYFQGNSAPDKSGLPSDRFSAERTGGSVSTLTIQRTQQEDSAVYLCASTPGQGAEQYFGPGTRLTVT.

V is TRBV7-9 and J is TRBJ2-1; D may be TRBD2 (6 bases). The CDR3 loop spans 14 amino acids. V shed 4 bases and J shed 7 bases, with 14 bases lying between them. The germline V gene encodes CDR1 SEHNR and CDR2 FQNEAQ (reference sequence). The CDR3 loop reads CASSSPPGGNEQFF. The CDR3, as DNA: TGTGCCAGCAGCTCCCCCCCCGGAGGGAATGAGCAGTTCTTC.

The CDR3 nucleotides read TGCAGCGTGGGGACAGCAAGCTCTGGAAACACCATATATTTT. This encodes CSVGTASSGNTIYF. The chain is built from TRBV29-1 and TRBJ1-3; 7 bases line up with TRBD1. The CDR3 spans 14 residues. Germline lookup yields CDR1 SQVTM and CDR2 ANQGSEA. J was trimmed by 0 bases and V by 6 bases; bases with no gene match: 5.

The chain combines TRBV7-2 with TRBJ1-5; 11 bases align to TRBD1. Germline V gene lookup returns CDR1 SGHTA and CDR2 FQGNSA. The CDR3 has 18 amino acids. J was trimmed by 0 bases and V by 1 base; bases with no gene match: 5. The CDR3 sequence: CASSLGRDRGFSNQPQHF. CDR3 coding DNA: TGTGCCAGCAGCTTAGGCCGGGACAGGGGGTTTAGCAATCAGCCCCAGCATTTT.

As DNA, the CDR3 is TGTGCCAGCAGTTATGGACAGCGAGTGAACACTGAAGCTTTCTTT. It translates to CASSYGQRVNTEAFF. This rearrangement joins TRBV2 to TRBJ1-1; D is perhaps TRBD1 (6 bases). V lost 5 bases and J lost 0, with 13 bases in between. CDR1 and CDR2 (germline): SNHLY, FYNNEI. The CDR3 is made up of 15 amino acids.

The genes are TRBV24-1 and TRBJ2-1; D is undetermined. Germline CDR1 KGHDR, CDR2 SFDVKD. V was pared by 3 bases and J by 5 bases, with 7 bases between. The CDR3 has 13 residues. The CDR3 protein is CATSDPPDNEQFF. DNA for the CDR3: TGTGCCACCAGTGATCCGCCAGACAATGAGCAGTTCTTC.

The genes are TRBV3-1 (or the pseudogene TRBV3-2) and TRBJ2-7; no clear D gene. The length of the CDR3 is 14 residues. V gave up 0 bases and J gave up 5 bases, with 11 bases separating them. Looked up from germline, CDR1 is LGHDT and CDR2 is YNNKEL (reference sequence). The CDR3 nucleotides are TGTGCCAGCAGCCAAGATGTTGCCGAGGACGAGCAGTACTTC. Amino acid sequence: CASSQDVAEDEQYF.

This clone has just one count. CDR3 loop: CASSPPSGGAGEQYF. The CDR3, as DNA: TGTGCCAGCTCACCACCTAGCGGGGGGGCAGGTGAGCAGTACTTC. The chain couples TRBV18 to TRBJ2-7; 11 positions match TRBD2. The V gene's germline CDR1 is KGHSH and CDR2 LQKENI. This CDR3 has 15 amino acids. The V and J ends lost 0 bases and 7 bases, in that order; junction bases with no gene match: 5.